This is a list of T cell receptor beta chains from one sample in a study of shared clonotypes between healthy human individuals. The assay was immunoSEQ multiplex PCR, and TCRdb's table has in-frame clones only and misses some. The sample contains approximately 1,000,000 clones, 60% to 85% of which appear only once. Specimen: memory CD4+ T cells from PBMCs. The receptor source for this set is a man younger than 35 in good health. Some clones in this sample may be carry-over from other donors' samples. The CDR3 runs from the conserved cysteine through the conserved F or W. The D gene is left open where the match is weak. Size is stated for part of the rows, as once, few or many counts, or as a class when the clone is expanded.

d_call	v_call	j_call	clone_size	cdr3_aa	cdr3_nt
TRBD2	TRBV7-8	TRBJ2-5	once	CASSGGLAGGSLDF	TGTGCCAGCAGCGGGGGACTAGCGGGAGGATCACTGGACTTC
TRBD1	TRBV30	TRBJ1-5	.	CAWSPPWTGRKHF	TGTGCCTGGAGCCCTCCATGGACAGGGCGGAAGCATTTT
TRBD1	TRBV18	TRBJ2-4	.	CASSLHRDRGGDIQYF	TGTGCCAGCTCCCTCCACCGGGACAGAGGGGGAGACATTCAGTACTTC
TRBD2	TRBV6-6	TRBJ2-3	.	CASSKLAGGNTDTQYF	TGTGCCAGCAGTAAGCTAGCGGGAGGGAACACAGATACGCAGTATTTT
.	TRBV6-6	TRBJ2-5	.	CASSPGAETQYF	TGTGCCAGCAGTCCGGGAGCGGAGACCCAGTACTTC
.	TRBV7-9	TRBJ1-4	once	CASSLPAGIRDEKLFF	TGTGCCAGCAGCTTACCCGCCGGCATACGGGATGAAAAACTGTTTTTT
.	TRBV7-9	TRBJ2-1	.	CASGYRVSSYNEQFF	TGTGCCAGCGGATACAGGGTCAGCTCCTACAATGAGCAGTTCTTC
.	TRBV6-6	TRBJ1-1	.	CASSYFGRAGTEAFF	TGTGCCAGCAGTTACTTCGGGCGCGCGGGCACTGAAGCTTTCTTT
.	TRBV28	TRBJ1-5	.	CASSLGHSNQPQHF	TGTGCCAGCAGTTTAGGACACAGCAATCAGCCCCAGCATTTT
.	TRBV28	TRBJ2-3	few	CASTTGRDTQYF	TGTGCCAGCACTACAGGACGAGATACGCAGTATTTT
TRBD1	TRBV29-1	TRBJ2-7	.	CSVEHGTGSSEQYF	TGTAGCGTGGAGCACGGGACAGGTTCATCCGAGCAGTACTTC
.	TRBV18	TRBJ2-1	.	CASSPLGANEQFF	TGTGCCAGCTCACCCCTAGGGGCCAATGAGCAGTTCTTC
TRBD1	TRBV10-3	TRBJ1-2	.	CAISESRTGGGYGYTF	TGTGCCATCAGTGAGTCCCGGACAGGGGGCGGCTATGGCTACACCTTC
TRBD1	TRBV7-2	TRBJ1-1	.	CASSRQGGTEAFF	TGTGCCAGCAGCCGCCAGGGGGGGACTGAAGCTTTCTTT
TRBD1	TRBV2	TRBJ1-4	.	CASRGTGGRSGEKLFF	TGTGCCAGCAGAGGGACAGGGGGCAGGTCGGGTGAAAAACTGTTTTTT
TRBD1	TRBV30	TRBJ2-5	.	CAWSVGDAGTGSEETQYF	TGTGCCTGGAGTGTAGGAGATGCCGGGACAGGGAGCGAGGAGACCCAGTACTTC
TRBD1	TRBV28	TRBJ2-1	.	CASSRRTGAHNEQFF	TGTGCCAGCAGTAGACGGACAGGGGCACACAATGAGCAGTTCTTC
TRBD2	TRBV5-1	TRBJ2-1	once	CASSAGMTSGRVLYNEQFF	TGCGCCAGCAGCGCCGGAATGACTAGCGGGAGGGTCTTATACAATGAGCAGTTCTTC
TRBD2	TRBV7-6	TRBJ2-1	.	CASSPLTGGSLDEQFF	TGTGCCAGCAGTCCCCTAACGGGGGGTAGCCTCGATGAGCAGTTCTTC
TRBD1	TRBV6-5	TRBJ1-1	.	CASSPWDRVNTEAFF	TGTGCCAGCAGTCCTTGGGACAGGGTGAACACTGAAGCTTTCTTT
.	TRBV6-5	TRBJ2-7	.	CASSPGGVSYEQYF	TGTGCCAGCAGCCCCGGTGGGGTCTCCTACGAGCAGTACTTC
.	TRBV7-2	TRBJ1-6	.	CASSPQAGSHSPLHF	TGTGCCAGCAGCCCGCAGGCGGGTAGCCATTCACCCCTCCACTTT
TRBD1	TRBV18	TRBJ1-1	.	CASSWTGTEGTEAFF	TGTGCCAGCTCCTGGACAGGAACCGAGGGCACTGAAGCTTTCTTT
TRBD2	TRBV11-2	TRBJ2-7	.	CASSRPTSGYEQYF	TGTGCCAGCAGCCGACCGACTAGCGGCTACGAGCAGTACTTC
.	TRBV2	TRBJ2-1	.	CASSKGSSYNEQFF	TGTGCCAGCAGTAAGGGGAGCTCCTACAATGAGCAGTTCTTC
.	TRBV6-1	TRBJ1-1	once	CASSEEIIRVGSAEAFF	TGTGCCAGCAGTGAAGAGATTATCAGGGTGGGGTCGGCTGAAGCTTTCTTT
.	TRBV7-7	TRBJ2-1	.	CASSLAVGVEQFF	TGTGCCAGCAGCTTAGCCGTAGGTGTTGAGCAGTTCTTC
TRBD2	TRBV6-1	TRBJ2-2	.	CASHPSGPNTGELFF	TGTGCCAGCCACCCTAGCGGACCGAACACCGGGGAGCTGTTTTTT
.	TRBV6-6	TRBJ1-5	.	CASSYDLRVGQPQHF	TGTGCCAGCAGTTACGATCTCAGGGTCGGACAGCCCCAGCATTTT
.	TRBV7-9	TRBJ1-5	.	CASSLAYGTDSNQPQHF	TGTGCCAGCAGCTTAGCATACGGCACCGATAGCAATCAGCCCCAGCATTTT
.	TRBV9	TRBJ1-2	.	CASSVAAYGGLGYTF	TGTGCCAGCAGCGTAGCTGCATATGGGGGGCTCGGCTACACCTTC
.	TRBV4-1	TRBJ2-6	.	CASSQVDLRSGANVLTF	TGCGCCAGCAGCCAAGTGGACCTACGCTCTGGGGCCAACGTCCTGACTTTC
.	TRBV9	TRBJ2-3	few	CASGPAGGSSTDTQYF	TGTGCCAGCGGCCCCGCAGGTGGATCTAGCACAGATACGCAGTATTTT
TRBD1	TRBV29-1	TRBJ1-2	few	CSAAVGTGSGYTF	TGCAGCGCCGCCGTGGGGACAGGGAGTGGCTACACCTTC
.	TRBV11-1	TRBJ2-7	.	CATYTGMGQYF	TGTGCCACCTACACAGGGATGGGGCAGTACTTC
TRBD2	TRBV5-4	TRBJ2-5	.	CASSGESLAGVGETQYF	TGTGCCAGCAGCGGGGAGAGCCTAGCGGGAGTTGGGGAGACCCAGTACTTC
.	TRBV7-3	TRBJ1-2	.	CASSPRPDYGYTF	TGTGCCAGCAGCCCACGTCCCGACTATGGCTACACCTTC
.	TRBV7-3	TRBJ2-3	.	CASSLNYAGSGTQYF	TGTGCCAGCAGCTTAAATTATGCAGGGAGTGGTACGCAGTATTTT
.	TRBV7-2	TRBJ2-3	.	CAIRTISGATDTQYF	TGTGCCATCCGGACTATAAGTGGGGCCACAGATACGCAGTATTTT
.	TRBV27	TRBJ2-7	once	CASSLSRQWGEQYF	TGTGCCAGCAGTTTATCGAGGCAATGGGGGGAGCAGTACTTC
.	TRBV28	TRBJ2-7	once	CATTWDYEQYF	TGTGCCACCACATGGGACTACGAGCAGTACTTC
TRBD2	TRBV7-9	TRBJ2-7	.	CASSSPRGAYEQYF	TGTGCCAGCAGCTCTCCCCGGGGGGCCTACGAGCAGTACTTC
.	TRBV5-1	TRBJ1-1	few	CASSLVGQMNTEAFF	TGCGCCAGCAGCTTGGTTGGACAGATGAACACTGAAGCTTTCTTT
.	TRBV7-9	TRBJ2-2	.	CARRGSNTGELFF	TGTGCCAGGCGCGGCTCGAACACCGGGGAGCTGTTTTTT
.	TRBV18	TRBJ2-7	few	CASSRRGGVISGNHEQYF	TGTGCCAGCTCACGAAGAGGGGGAGTAATCTCCGGGAACCACGAGCAGTACTTC
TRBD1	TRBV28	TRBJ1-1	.	CASRVTDREGTEAFF	TGTGCCAGCAGGGTAACCGACAGGGAGGGCACTGAAGCTTTCTTT
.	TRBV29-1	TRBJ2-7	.	CSAGAVSDEQYF	TGCAGCGCTGGGGCGGTTTCGGACGAGCAGTACTTC
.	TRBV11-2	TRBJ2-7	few	CASSLVGGVREQYF	TGTGCCAGCAGCTTAGTTGGGGGCGTTAGGGAGCAGTACTTC
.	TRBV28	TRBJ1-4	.	CATSKRDEKLFF	TGTGCCACCTCTAAGAGGGATGAAAAACTGTTTTTT
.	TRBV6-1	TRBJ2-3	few	CASSEVSLTSDTQYF	TGTGCCAGCAGTGAAGTATCGCTAACCTCAGATACGCAGTATTTT
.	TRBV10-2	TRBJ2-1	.	CASNLDPYNEQFF	TGCGCCAGCAACTTGGACCCCTACAATGAGCAGTTCTTC
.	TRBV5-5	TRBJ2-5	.	CASSRTAQETQYF	TGTGCCAGCAGCCGTACAGCACAAGAGACCCAGTACTTC
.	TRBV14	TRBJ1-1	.	CASSLQGWGTEAFF	TGTGCCAGCAGCCTACAGGGTTGGGGCACTGAAGCTTTCTTT